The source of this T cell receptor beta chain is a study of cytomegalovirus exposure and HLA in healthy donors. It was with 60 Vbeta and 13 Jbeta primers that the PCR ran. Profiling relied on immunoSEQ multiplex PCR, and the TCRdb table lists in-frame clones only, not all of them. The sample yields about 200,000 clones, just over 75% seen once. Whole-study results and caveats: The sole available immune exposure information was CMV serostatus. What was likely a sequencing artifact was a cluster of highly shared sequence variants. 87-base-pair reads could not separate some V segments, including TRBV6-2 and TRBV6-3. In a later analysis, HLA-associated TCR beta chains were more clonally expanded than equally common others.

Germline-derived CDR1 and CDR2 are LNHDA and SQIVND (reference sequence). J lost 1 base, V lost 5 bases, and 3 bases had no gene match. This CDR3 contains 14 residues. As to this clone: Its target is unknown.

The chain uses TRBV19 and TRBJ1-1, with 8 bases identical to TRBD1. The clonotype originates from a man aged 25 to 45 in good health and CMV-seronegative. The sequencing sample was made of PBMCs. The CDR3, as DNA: TGTGCCAGTAGTTACAGGGGGAGGAACACTGAAGCTTTCTTT. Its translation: CASSYRGRNTEAFF.